The following is a T cell receptor (beta chain) sequence with its context. The antigen is undetermined. The sample belongs to a study of cytomegalovirus exposure and HLA in healthy donors. Study findings and constraints: Among the CMV-associated chains, a few were confirmed in vitro as specific for CMV antigens. A cluster of highly shared sequence variants was likely a sequencing artifact. Upon later analysis, TCR association rates were observed to vary by HLA locus, being highest for DRB1 and lowest for HLA-C.

Primers included in the PCR were 60 Vbeta and 13 Jbeta primers. Measured with immunoSEQ multiplex PCR; TCRdb has only the in-frame clones, and not every one. The sample shows some 100,000 clones, 60% to 80% of them seen only once. CDR3 length: 16 residues. From germline, CDR1 is MNHEY and CDR2 SVGAGI. Germline trimming cut 6 bases from V and 5 bases from J; bases unmatched to any gene: 10. What was sequenced was PBMCs. This TCR was sampled from a woman aged 18 to 35 in good health and CMV-seropositive. J is TRBJ2-5 and V is TRBV6-5; 12 nucleotides align to TRBD2. For the CDR3, the DNA is TGTGCCAGCAGCTACAGACTAGCGGGAGATTGGGAGACCCAGTACTTC. It codes for CASSYRLAGDWETQYF.